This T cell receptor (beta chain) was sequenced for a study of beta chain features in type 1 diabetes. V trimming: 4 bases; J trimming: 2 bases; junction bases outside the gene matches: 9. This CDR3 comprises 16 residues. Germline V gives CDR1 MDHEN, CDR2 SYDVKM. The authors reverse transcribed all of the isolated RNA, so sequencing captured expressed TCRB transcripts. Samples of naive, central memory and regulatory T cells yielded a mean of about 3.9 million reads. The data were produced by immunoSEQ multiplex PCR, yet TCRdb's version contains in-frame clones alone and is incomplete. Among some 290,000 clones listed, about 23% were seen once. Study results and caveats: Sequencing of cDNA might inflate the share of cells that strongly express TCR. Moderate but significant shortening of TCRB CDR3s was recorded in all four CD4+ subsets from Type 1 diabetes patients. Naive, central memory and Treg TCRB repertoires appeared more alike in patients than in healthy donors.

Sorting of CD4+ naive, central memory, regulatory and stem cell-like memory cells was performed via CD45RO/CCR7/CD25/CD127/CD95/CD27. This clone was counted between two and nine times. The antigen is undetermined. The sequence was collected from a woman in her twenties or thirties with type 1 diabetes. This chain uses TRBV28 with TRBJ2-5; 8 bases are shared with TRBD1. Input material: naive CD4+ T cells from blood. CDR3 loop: CASSSRLGQGQETQYF. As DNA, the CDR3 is TGTGCCAGCAGTTCTCGCTTAGGACAGGGTCAAGAGACCCAGTACTTC.